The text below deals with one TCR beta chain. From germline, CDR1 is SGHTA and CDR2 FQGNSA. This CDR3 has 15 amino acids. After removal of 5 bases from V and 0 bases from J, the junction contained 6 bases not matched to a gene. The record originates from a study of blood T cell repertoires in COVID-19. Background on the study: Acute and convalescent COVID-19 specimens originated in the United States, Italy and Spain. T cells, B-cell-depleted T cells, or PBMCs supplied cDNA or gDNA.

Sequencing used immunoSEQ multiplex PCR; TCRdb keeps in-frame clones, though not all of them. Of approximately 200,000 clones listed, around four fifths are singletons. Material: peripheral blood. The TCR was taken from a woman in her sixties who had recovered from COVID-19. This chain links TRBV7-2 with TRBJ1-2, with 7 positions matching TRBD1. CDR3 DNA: TGTGCCAGCAGCATACTGGGACAGACTAACTATGGCTACACCTTC. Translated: CASSILGQTNYGYTF. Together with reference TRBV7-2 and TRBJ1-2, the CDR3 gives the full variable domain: GAGVSQSPSNKVTEKGKDVELRCDPISGHTALYWYRQSLGQGLEFLIYFQGNSAPDKSGLPSDRFSAERTGGSVSTLTIQRTQQEDSAVYLCASSILGQTNYGYTFGSGTRLTVV.